This T cell receptor (beta chain) was documented in a study of T cell repertoires in cytomegalovirus infection. As for the study in general: TCR beta signatures that were public indicated CMV infection and matching HLA type.

Many counts were recorded for this clonotype. What it binds is unknown. Study results and limitations: Individuals carrying CMV plus the relevant HLA were identified by cumulative frequency of public TCR beta families. Dominant in the ex vivo response were TCR beta clonotypes restricted by HLA-C and specific for CMV.

Germline V gene sequence: CDR1 SGHTA, CDR2 FQGNSA. Trimming took 6 bases from V and 4 from J, leaving 13 bases between them. The length of the CDR3 is 14 residues. Each CDR3 protein gets one entry after TCRdb re-called the reads with MiXCR. The repertoire holds 300,000 or so distinct CDR3 sequences, about 23% seen once, with over 11% in the top ten. The TCR comes from a human donor in good health (CMV status not recorded). Some clones in this sample may be carry-over from other donors' samples. This chain links TRBV7-2 with TRBJ1-5; D might be TRBD1 (6 bases). Sample: PBMCs. CDR3 region: CASSRPQGNQPQHF. Written as DNA, the CDR3 is TGTGCCAGCAGTCGACCACAGGGTAATCAGCCCCAGCATTTT.